Listed below are T cell receptor beta chains from one sample, sequenced in a study of molecular identifiers for immune sequencing clone quantification. TCRdb re-derived calls from the PCR reads in MiXCR, one entry per CDR3 protein. Among under 800,000 distinct CDR3 sequences listed, 25% were seen once. What was sequenced was naive CD8+ T cells from blood, with Jurkat cell RNA spiked in. The receptors shown here come from a human donor in good health. Some libraries in this study had Jurkat cell RNA spiked in. Each CDR3 is given with its conserved first and last residue. Fields, in order: J gene, V gene, D gene, clone size, CDR3 protein, CDR3 DNA. D genes are given only for firm matches. Only some rows state a clone size, as once, few, many or a class for expanded clones.

j_call: TRBJ1-1
v_call: TRBV28
d_call: TRBD1
clone_size: NA
cdr3_aa: CASSRQGLSIMNTEAFF
cdr3_nt: TGTGCCAGCAGCCGACAGGGCCTTTCCATCATGAACACTGAAGCTTTCTTT

j_call: TRBJ1-2
v_call: TRBV10-2
d_call: NA
clone_size: many
cdr3_aa: CASSDLRPGFGGGYTF
cdr3_nt: TGCGCCAGCAGTGATTTGAGGCCGGGGTTTGGGGGCGGCTACACCTTC

j_call: TRBJ1-4
v_call: TRBV7-9
d_call: NA
clone_size: few
cdr3_aa: CASSSPEITTNEKLFF
cdr3_nt: TGTGCCAGCAGCTCCCCAGAGATAACAACTAATGAAAAACTGTTTTTT

j_call: TRBJ1-1
v_call: TRBV6-5
d_call: TRBD1
clone_size: many
cdr3_aa: CASSYSTGLDTEAFF
cdr3_nt: TGTGCCAGCAGTTACTCGACAGGGTTGGACACTGAAGCTTTCTTT

j_call: TRBJ2-5
v_call: TRBV4-3
d_call: NA
clone_size: few
cdr3_aa: CASSQDEAGRETQYF
cdr3_nt: TGCGCCAGCAGCCAAGATGAGGCAGGGAGAGAGACCCAGTACTTC

j_call: TRBJ1-1
v_call: TRBV20-1
d_call: NA
clone_size: few
cdr3_aa: CSATVDRRITEAFF
cdr3_nt: TGCAGTGCCACGGTCGACAGGAGGATCACTGAAGCTTTCTTT

j_call: TRBJ2-3
v_call: TRBV9
d_call: NA
clone_size: many
cdr3_aa: CASSSRNSDTQYF
cdr3_nt: TGTGCCAGCAGCTCCCGTAATTCAGATACGCAGTATTTT

j_call: TRBJ2-2
v_call: TRBV9
d_call: NA
clone_size: NA
cdr3_aa: CASSDTYRGTGELFF
cdr3_nt: TGTGCCAGCAGCGATACCTACCGCGGCACCGGGGAGCTGTTTTTT

j_call: TRBJ1-4
v_call: TRBV2
d_call: NA
clone_size: few
cdr3_aa: CASSEGVLEIVSEKLFF
cdr3_nt: TGTGCCAGCAGTGAAGGTGTTCTGGAAATCGTGAGTGAAAAACTGTTTTTT

j_call: TRBJ2-1
v_call: TRBV24-1
d_call: TRBD1
clone_size: NA
cdr3_aa: CVPGTGLYEQFF
cdr3_nt: TGTGTCCCCGGGACAGGTTTGTATGAGCAGTTCTTC

j_call: TRBJ2-7
v_call: TRBV12-3/TRBV12-4
d_call: TRBD2
clone_size: few
cdr3_aa: CASSFQRGGPYEQYF
cdr3_nt: TGTGCCAGCAGTTTTCAGCGGGGGGGACCCTACGAGCAGTACTTC

j_call: TRBJ2-5
v_call: TRBV7-6
d_call: NA
clone_size: NA
cdr3_aa: CASSLERSQETQYF
cdr3_nt: TGTGCCAGCAGCTTAGAGCGGAGCCAAGAGACCCAGTACTTC

j_call: TRBJ2-7
v_call: TRBV20-1
d_call: NA
clone_size: NA
cdr3_aa: CSARDVVSTYEQYF
cdr3_nt: TGCAGTGCTAGAGATGTGGTCAGTACCTACGAGCAGTACTTC

j_call: TRBJ1-2
v_call: TRBV12-5
d_call: TRBD1
clone_size: few
cdr3_aa: CASQKVGQGAKGYTF
cdr3_nt: TGTGCTAGTCAAAAAGTTGGACAGGGGGCGAAAGGCTACACCTTC

j_call: TRBJ2-7
v_call: TRBV25-1
d_call: NA
clone_size: many
cdr3_aa: CASSDLPNSYEQYF
cdr3_nt: TGTGCCAGCAGTGACTTGCCCAACTCCTACGAGCAGTACTTC

j_call: TRBJ1-4
v_call: TRBV5-6
d_call: NA
clone_size: NA
cdr3_aa: CASSGGSEKLFF
cdr3_nt: TGTGCCAGCAGCGGGGGATCTGAAAAACTGTTTTTT

j_call: TRBJ2-2
v_call: TRBV9
d_call: NA
clone_size: many
cdr3_aa: CASGDINTGELFF
cdr3_nt: TGTGCCAGCGGGGATATTAACACCGGGGAGCTGTTTTTT

j_call: TRBJ2-3
v_call: TRBV7-2
d_call: NA
clone_size: NA
cdr3_aa: CACSFAGASTDTQYF
cdr3_nt: TGTGCCTGCAGCTTTGCGGGGGCGAGCACAGATACGCAGTATTTT

j_call: TRBJ1-4
v_call: TRBV4-3
d_call: TRBD1
clone_size: NA
cdr3_aa: CASSQDPDRGVEKLFF
cdr3_nt: TGCGCCAGCAGCCAAGATCCCGACAGGGGAGTTGAAAAACTGTTTTTT

j_call: TRBJ1-2
v_call: TRBV29-1
d_call: NA
clone_size: few
cdr3_aa: CSVEAHETGPGHYGYTF
cdr3_nt: TGCAGCGTTGAAGCCCACGAGACAGGACCTGGGCACTATGGCTACACCTTC

j_call: TRBJ1-1
v_call: TRBV5-1
d_call: NA
clone_size: few
cdr3_aa: CASRRGDTEAFF
cdr3_nt: TGCGCCAGCCGACGGGGGGACACTGAAGCTTTCTTT

j_call: TRBJ1-2
v_call: TRBV9
d_call: NA
clone_size: NA
cdr3_aa: CASSADRANYGYTF
cdr3_nt: TGTGCCAGCAGCGCGGACAGAGCTAACTATGGCTACACCTTC

j_call: TRBJ1-1
v_call: TRBV7-8
d_call: NA
clone_size: many
cdr3_aa: CASSLALPVSVGTEAFF
cdr3_nt: TGTGCCAGCAGCTTAGCCCTTCCCGTAAGCGTGGGCACTGAAGCTTTCTTT